This T cell receptor (beta chain) was found in a study of CD8 T cells in ankylosing spondylitis. Study results and limitations: About 8 highly homologous variants made up a TCR beta motif, and this motif appeared characteristic of ankylosing spondylitis blood. As for the disease-linked clones, they showed a CD8+ phenotype and occurred at relatively low frequencies in peripheral blood. Reportedly, disease-linked clones are significantly enriched in ankylosing spondylitis patients' matched synovial fluid.

Making the TCR beta libraries involved quantitative 5'-RACE with molecular barcodes. MiXCR, run by TCRdb on the 5' RACE reads, gives a single entry per CDR3 protein. The table has around 770,000 distinct CDR3 sequences, 10% to 15% seen once. There are a few counts of this clonotype. Antigen specificity is unknown. V dropped 0 bases and J dropped 4 bases, with 11 bases sitting between them. Germline assignment: CDR1 SGHRS and CDR2 YFSETQ. This CDR3 is built from 15 residues. The sequence was collected from a male donor with ankylosing spondylitis. This sequence joins TRBV5-1 and TRBJ2-4; D is uncertain. The sample was blood, either unsorted or a sorted T cell fraction (not recorded which). CDR3 protein: CASSLVEQTKNIQYF. The CDR3 DNA sequence: TGCGCCAGCAGCTTGGTAGAACAGACGAAAAACATTCAGTACTTC. Variable domain in full (rest from reference TRBV5-1 and TRBJ2-4): KAGVTQTPRYLIKTRGQQVTLSCSPISGHRSVSWYQQTPGQGLQFLFEYFSETQRNKGNFPGRFSGRQFSNSRSEMNVSTLELGDSALYLCASSLVEQTKNIQYFGAGTRLSVL.